What follows describes a single T cell receptor beta chain. Its antigen is unknown. Treatment here: roughly 18 received Ad26.COV2.S at low or high dose, single or two shots; roughly five received placebo; per-sample allocation not given. The study sampled participants on day 63 after the first vaccine or placebo injection. These data are taken from a study of Ad26.COV2.S vaccination and SARS-CoV-2 variants. Study as a whole: Into the muscle, Ad26.COV2.S was dosed once or twice, 56 days apart.

Only in-frame clones appear in the TCRdb table, and some are missing; sequencing was by immunoSEQ multiplex PCR. The table shows about 350,000 clones, with around nine tenths occurring only once. Findings of the study overall: Individuals receiving vaccine had higher spike-specific TCR breadth than placebo recipients did.

The CDR3 contains 16 residues. CDR1 is GTSNPN and CDR2 is SVGIG in the germline V gene (reference sequence). This TCR derives from a person between 18 and 59 years old who received the Ad26.COV2.S COVID-19 vaccine or a placebo. This sequence joins TRBV30 and TRBJ2-3; 8 nucleotides align to TRBD1. The sequencing used peripheral blood, collected in a trial of Ad26.COV2.S vaccine versus placebo. CDR3 in amino acids: CAPTGTGYASTDTQYF. DNA for the CDR3: TGTGCTCCTACTGGGACAGGCTATGCTAGCACAGATACGCAGTATTTT.